The T cell receptor (beta chain) described here comes from a study of regulatory T cells in long-lasting Graves disease. In germline, CDR1 is LNHNV, CDR2 YYDKDF (reference sequence). Losses at the gene ends were 4 bases for V and 0 bases for J; bases not matched to a gene: 10. CDR3 length: 18 residues. The study, taken as a whole, reports: The study examined only peripheral blood, not thyroid tissue.

This clonotype has a handful of counts. Its antigen is unknown. Time point denoted: newly diagnosed GD, antithyroid drugs for less than 3 months. Following extraction of RNA from PBMCs, that RNA was used to make the TCR library. CDR3-region Arm-PCR and iRepertoire HTBI primers produced the TCR beta libraries. TCRdb redid the calling of the multiplex PCR reads with MiXCR, one entry per CDR3 protein. This repertoire shows approximately 540,000 distinct CDR3 sequences, 12% found once; its top ten account for approximately 9.6%. These data were also filed under a second study, of T cells in Graves' hyperthyroidism and ophthalmopathy. Per that study: Most expanded thyroid clonotypes above 0.001 recurred in blood. From stable hyperthyroidism, ophthalmopathy was separated by a 13 V-J model.

This receptor was identified in a woman aged 25 to 39 with Graves disease. The material was peripheral blood mononuclear cells (PBMCs), obtained at new diagnosis, from a patient treated with antithyroid drugs. V is TRBV15 and J is TRBJ1-5; TRBD1 matches 9 bases. The CDR3 region has the DNA TGTGCCACCAGCAACTGGGGGACAGGGAGGGCTAGCAATCAGCCCCAGCATTTT. This gives the protein CATSNWGTGRASNQPQHF.